Shown below are 20 T cell receptor beta chains from a single sample sequenced in a study of blood T cell repertoires in COVID-19. Libraries were prepared by immunoSEQ multiplex PCR; TCRdb keeps only in-frame clonotypes and omits some of them. The sample includes almost 400,000 clones, just under 90% of them seen just once. Sequenced sample: PBMCs or T cells enriched from blood (not recorded which). These receptors were collected from a woman between 25 and 40 years old who had recovered from COVID-19.

This chain uses TRBV12-3 or TRBV12-4 with TRBJ1-3, with TRBD1 as a possible D gene (5 bases). The CDR3 extends over 13 amino acids. Trimming removed 3 bases at V and 7 bases at J, with 10 bases between. The CDR3 is CASSFDSWNTIYF. In DNA, the CDR3 is TGTGCCAGCAGTTTCGACAGCTGGAACACCATATATTTT.

The chain combines TRBV19 with TRBJ1-1; perhaps TRBD1 as D (6 bases). Per the germline V gene, CDR1 is LNHDA and CDR2 is SQIVND (reference sequence). V was trimmed by 6 bases and J by 12 bases, leaving 14 bases between them. CDR3 length: 11 residues. This CDR3 is CASSLQGLPFF. CDR3 bases: TGTGCCAGTAGCCTACAGGGCCTTCCTTTCTTT.

The chain links TRBV28 to TRBJ1-2; D perhaps matches TRBD1 (6 bases). Germline V CDR1 and CDR2: MDHEN, SYDVKM. The CDR3 loop spans 12 amino acids. V dropped 7 bases and J dropped 8 bases, with 14 bases sitting between them. CDR3 sequence: CASIEGHGGYTF. The DNA of the CDR3 is TGTGCCAGCATAGAGGGACACGGAGGCTACACCTTC.

The rearrangement joins TRBV4-1 to TRBJ1-5; 10 bases agree with TRBD1. CDR3 size: 16 residues. V was pared by 1 base and J by 5 bases, with 5 bases of the junction left unmatched. The germline V gene has CDR1 MGHRA and CDR2 YSYEKL. In DNA, the CDR3 is TGCGCCAGCAGCCAAGGTCCGACAGGGGGCTATCAGCCCCAGCATTTT. Amino acids: CASSQGPTGGYQPQHF.

The chain recombines TRBV9 with TRBJ2-1, with TRBD2 identical over 11 bases. This CDR3 has 17 amino acids. V was clipped by 0 bases and J by 10 bases; unmatched bases: 12. The germline V gene encodes CDR1 SGDLS and CDR2 YYNGEE. CDR3 coding DNA: TGTGCCAGCAGCGTAGCCCCTCGTAGCGGGAGGGCCTTGGAGCAGTTCTTC. It specifies CASSVAPRSGRALEQFF.

The chain carries TRBV7-6 and TRBJ2-1; 9 bases map to TRBD2. This CDR3 contains 17 residues. Germline CDR1 SGHVS, CDR2 FNYEAQ. With V trimmed by 2 bases and J by 0 bases, 5 bases remained unmatched. Written as DNA, the CDR3 is TGTGCCAGCAGCTTAATAGCGGGGGTGAGCTCCTACAATGAGCAGTTCTTC. Encoded protein: CASSLIAGVSSYNEQFF.

CDR3 bases: TGTGCCACCAGTGATTCCAATGGCTACACCTTC. Protein sequence: CATSDSNGYTF. V usage is TRBV24-1 and J usage is TRBJ1-2; D uncertain. CDR1 and CDR2 (germline): KGHDR, SFDVKD. The germline V and J ends were trimmed by 2 bases and 6 bases, with 3 bases remaining between them. The CDR3 extends over 11 amino acids.

The J gene is TRBJ2-1, the V gene TRBV5-1; the D is unclear. CDR1 and CDR2 (germline): SGHRS, YFSETQ. Trimming took 4 bases from V and 1 from J, leaving 12 bases between them. CDR3 size: 15 residues. In DNA, the CDR3 is TGCGCCAGCAGCCCTGCCGTCGGGTCCTACAATGAGCAGTTCTTC. It yields the protein CASSPAVGSYNEQFF.

The CDR3 nucleotides read TGTGCCAGCGTCCTAGTGGAGACCCAGTACTTC. Translation gives CASVLVETQYF. The chain couples TRBV2 to TRBJ2-5; no clear D. V dropped 8 bases and J dropped 5 bases, with 9 bases sitting between them. The CDR3 totals 11 residues. Germline V gene lookup returns CDR1 SNHLY and CDR2 FYNNEI. Full variable domain (outside the CDR3, taken from reference TRBV2 and TRBJ2-5): EPEVTQTPSHQVTQMGQEVILRCVPISNHLYFYWYRQILGQKVEFLVSFYNNEISEKSEIFDDQFSVERPDGSNFTLKIRSTKLEDSAMYFCASVLVETQYFGPGTRLLVL.

The V and J genes are TRBV6-5 and TRBJ1-2; D is unclear. This CDR3 is 15 amino acids long. The V gene lost 0 bases and the J gene lost 3 bases, with 11 bases spanning the gap. The germline CDR1 and CDR2 sequences are MNHEY and SVGAGI. The CDR3 reads CASSYSRRGYYGYTF. CDR3 nucleotide sequence: TGTGCCAGCAGTTACTCGAGGCGGGGTTACTATGGCTACACCTTC.

This rearrangement joins TRBV4-2 to TRBJ1-3; 8 positions match TRBD1. Germline-derived CDR1 and CDR2 are LGHNA and YNFKEQ. J lost 5 bases, V lost 0 bases, and 15 bases had no gene match. The CDR3 totals 19 residues. The CDR3 loop is CASSQDGAGGPSARNTIYF. CDR3 in DNA: TGTGCCAGCAGCCAAGATGGGGCAGGGGGCCCCTCTGCTAGAAACACCATATATTTT.

The chain joins TRBV4-1 to TRBJ2-3; 7 bases are shared with TRBD2. Trimming took 8 bases from V and 6 from J; bases not matched to a gene: 11. The CDR3 extends over 14 amino acids. Germline CDR1 reads MGHRA; CDR2 reads YSYEKL. The CDR3 sequence: CASSAQGLSDTQYF. CDR3 DNA sequence: TGCGCCAGCTCGGCCCAGGGACTATCGGATACGCAGTATTTT.

The rearrangement joins TRBV5-1 to TRBJ1-5; D is uncertain. Trimming removed 0 bases at V and 14 bases at J, with 15 bases between. Germline assignment: CDR1 SGHRS and CDR2 YFSETQ. The CDR3 runs 13 residues. This CDR3 reads CASSLGLEGMKHF. The CDR3 DNA follows: TGCGCCAGCAGCTTGGGGTTAGAGGGAATGAAGCATTTT.

The genes are TRBV6-1 and TRBJ1-3, with D possibly TRBD1 on 5 matching bases. V gave up 1 base and J gave up 0 bases, with 7 bases separating them. The CDR3 is made up of 15 amino acids. Germline loops: CDR1 MNHNS, CDR2 SASEGT. The CDR3 sequence is CASSEVQGSGNTIYF. CDR3 bases: TGTGCCAGCAGTGAAGTTCAGGGCTCTGGAAACACCATATATTTT.

The CDR3 is CASSYLRGTEAFF. In DNA, the CDR3 is TGTGCCAGCAGTTACCTCAGGGGCACTGAAGCTTTCTTT. This sequence joins TRBV6-2 or TRBV6-3 and TRBJ1-1, with D possibly matching TRBD1 (6 bases). The V gene lost 2 bases and the J gene lost 4 bases, with 8 bases spanning the gap. In germline, CDR1 is MNHEY, CDR2 SVGEGT. The CDR3 runs to 13 residues.

The V and J genes are TRBV6-1 and TRBJ2-7; 14 bases match TRBD2. V lost 4 bases to trimming and J lost 1 base; unmatched junction nucleotides: 9. Germline V gene lookup returns CDR1 MNHNS and CDR2 SASEGT. The CDR3 loop spans 18 amino acids. The CDR3: CASSVRTSGRTFSYEQYF. In DNA form, the CDR3 reads TGTGCCAGCAGTGTCCGGACTAGCGGGAGGACCTTTTCCTACGAGCAGTACTTC.

This CDR3 reads CASRRETGNIRYEQYF. The CDR3 DNA reads as TGTGCCAGCAGACGCGAGACAGGGAACATACGCTACGAGCAGTACTTC. J is TRBJ2-7 and V is TRBV21-1; TRBD1, the D gene given by the table, was not confirmed from the DNA. TRBV21-1 represents a pseudogene. The CDR3 runs 16 residues.

CDR3 amino acids: CATSDGDITLNEQFF. In nucleotides, the CDR3 is TGTGCCACCAGTGATGGGGACATAACCTTAAATGAGCAGTTCTTC. The chain combines TRBV24-1 with TRBJ2-1; TRBD1 is a possible D gene (6 bases). The CDR3 covers 15 residues. The V end was cut by 3 bases, the J end by 7 bases, with 15 bases between. Germline CDR1 is KGHDR and CDR2 is SFDVKD.

The chain links TRBV30 to TRBJ1-6, with D possibly TRBD1 on 5 matching bases. The CDR3 is made up of 13 amino acids. Germline V gives CDR1 GTSNPN, CDR2 SVGIG (reference sequence). Trimming removed 8 bases at V and 8 bases at J, with 16 bases between. CDR3 loop: CAHQDSYDSPLHF. The DNA of the CDR3 is TGTGCCCACCAAGACAGCTACGATTCACCCCTCCACTTT.

CDR3 region: CASSPTSGRTLTGELFF. CDR3 DNA sequence: TGTGCCAGCTCACCGACTAGCGGGAGAACCTTGACCGGGGAGCTGTTTTTT. The rearrangement uses TRBV18 and TRBJ2-2; 12 bases align to TRBD2. V was pared by 3 bases and J by 5 bases, with 7 bases of the junction left unmatched. Germline V gene data show CDR1 as KGHSH and CDR2 as LQKENI. This CDR3 is 17 amino acids long.